Below, 21 T cell receptor beta chains from the same sample are listed, as sequenced in a study of cytomegalovirus exposure and HLA in healthy donors. TCRdb keeps only in-frame clones here, not all; method: immunoSEQ multiplex PCR. The table shows 55,000 to 70,000 clones, with about 94% occurring only once. The specimen sequenced was PBMCs. The source of these receptors is a young man in good health and CMV-seronegative.

The J gene is TRBJ2-7, the V gene TRBV11-3, with 9 bases that match TRBD1. The V and J ends lost 5 bases and 2 bases, in that order; junction bases with no gene match: 7. This CDR3 has 15 amino acids. The germline gives CDR1 SGHNT, CDR2 YENEEA. Here the CDR3 DNA reads TGTGCCAGCAGCCGCAGGACAGGGGAAGCCTACGAGCAGTACTTC. This sequence encodes CASSRRTGEAYEQYF. Complete variable domain (other parts from reference TRBV11-3 and TRBJ2-7): EAGVVQSPRYKIIEKKQPVAFWCNPISGHNTLYWYLQNLGQGPELLIRYENEEAVDDSQLPKDRFSAERLKGVDSTLKIQPAELGDSAVYLCASSRRTGEAYEQYFGPGTRLTVT.

The chain carries TRBV19 and TRBJ2-2, with D maybe TRBD1 (5 bases). CDR1 LNHDA and CDR2 SQIVND come from the germline V gene (reference sequence). V was trimmed by 6 bases and J by 3 bases, leaving 14 bases between them. The CDR3 consists of 15 residues. DNA for the CDR3: TGTGCCAGTAGAGAAAAGGGGTGGGACACCGGGGAGCTGTTTTTT. Protein: CASREKGWDTGELFF.

This rearrangement joins TRBV28 to TRBJ2-5, with 7 bases that match TRBD1. The CDR3 spans 17 residues. Per the germline V gene, CDR1 is MDHEN and CDR2 is SYDVKM. Losses at the gene ends were 2 bases for V and 2 bases for J; bases not matched to a gene: 11. CDR3 nucleotide sequence: TGTGCCAGCAGTTTAGCAGGGGACAGCGCCTTACAAGAGACCCAGTACTTC. Protein product: CASSLAGDSALQETQYF.

This sequence joins TRBV11-2 and TRBJ2-5; 13 bases match TRBD2. V lost 3 bases and J lost 2; bases outside the gene matches: 3. The CDR3 runs 16 residues. The germline gives CDR1 SGHAT, CDR2 FQNNGV. The CDR3 DNA reads TGTGCCAGCAGCTTCGGACTAGCGGGGGTACAAGAGACCCAGTACTTC. It specifies CASSFGLAGVQETQYF.

The chain links TRBV2 to TRBJ2-7, with 7 positions matching TRBD2. V lost 10 bases, J lost 2 bases, and 14 bases stayed unmatched. This CDR3 region has 15 residues. Germline V lookup: CDR1 SNHLY, CDR2 FYNNEI. CDR3 sequence: CATWDYSNPTYEQYF. The CDR3 bases are TGTGCCACCTGGGACTATTCAAATCCTACCTACGAGCAGTACTTC.

This rearrangement joins TRBV7-6 to TRBJ2-7; the match to TRBD2 covers 9 bases. The germline CDR1 and CDR2 sequences are SGHVS and FNYEAQ. V was pared by 4 bases and J by 3 bases, with 1 base of the junction left unmatched. CDR3 length equals 13 residues. The CDR3 DNA reads as TGTGCCAGCAGCTCGACTAGCGGCTACGAGCAGTACTTC. Its protein product is CASSSTSGYEQYF. The full variable domain, completed using reference TRBV7-6 and TRBJ2-7, is GAGVSQSPRYKVTKRGQDVALRCDPISGHVSLYWYRQALGQGPEFLTYFNYEAQQDKSGLPNDRFSAERPEGSISTLTIQRTEQRDSAMYRCASSSTSGYEQYFGPGTRLTVT.

CDR3 DNA: TGCAGCGTTGGGGGGGGCAGCAATCAGCCCCAGCATTTT. This gives the protein CSVGGGSNQPQHF. V gene TRBV29-1 combines with J gene TRBJ1-5; a possible D gene is TRBD1 (6 bases). This CDR3 contains 13 residues. V lost 4 bases and J lost 1, with 8 bases in between. Germline V gene lookup returns CDR1 SQVTM and CDR2 ANQGSEA.

This clone was recorded a few times. The chain uses TRBV27 and TRBJ1-2; D unclear. This CDR3 has 12 amino acids. V lost 6 bases and J 6 bases, leaving 11 bases between the germline ends. Germline V CDR1 and CDR2: MNHEY, SMNVEV (reference sequence). The CDR3 region has the DNA TGTGCCAGCAGCGGGTTACGGGATGGCTACACCTTC. It yields the protein CASSGLRDGYTF.

This chain uses TRBV11-3 with TRBJ1-1; D is ambiguous. Germline-derived CDR1 and CDR2 are SGHNT and YENEEA. CDR3 length equals 14 residues. V was clipped by 4 bases and J by 5 bases, with 14 bases between them. The CDR3 sequence is CASSYYSSGTEAFF. In DNA, the CDR3 is TGTGCCAGCAGCTATTACAGCTCGGGAACTGAAGCTTTCTTT.

Only one count was recorded for this clone. A read error may produce the germline difference seen at one junction end. The chain employs TRBV7-8 and TRBJ2-5, with 8 positions matching TRBD2. Germline lookup yields CDR1 SGHVS and CDR2 FQNEAQ. This CDR3 region has 18 residues. CDR3 sequence reads: CASNLGSTSGSSWETQYF. In DNA, the CDR3 is TGTGCCAGCAACTTAGGGTCGACCAGCGGGAGTTCATGGGAGACCCAGTACTTC. Full variable domain (missing parts from reference TRBV7-8 and TRBJ2-5): GAGVSQSPRYKVAKRGQDVALRCDPISGHVSLFWYQQALGQGPEFLTYFQNEAQLDKSGLPSDRFFAERPEGSVSTLKIQRTQQEDSAVYLCASNLGSTSGSSWETQYFGPGTRLLVL.

The rearrangement uses TRBV10-2 and TRBJ1-1; 7 bases match TRBD1. After removal of 6 bases from V and 1 base from J, the junction contained 8 bases not matched to a gene. The CDR3 extends over 15 amino acids. CDR1 and CDR2 from the germline V gene are WSHSY and SAAADI. The CDR3 here is CASRDDRVGNTEAFF. CDR3 nucleotides: TGCGCCAGCAGGGACGACAGGGTGGGGAACACTGAAGCTTTCTTT.

The chain combines TRBV4-1 with TRBJ1-5; 11 bases map to TRBD1. Germline CDR1 and CDR2: MGHRA and YSYEKL. CDR3 length: 18 amino acids. Unmatched junction bases numbered 6, after V lost 1 base and J lost 1 base. The CDR3 is CASSQGGQGALSNQPQHF. CDR3 nucleotides: TGCGCCAGCAGCCAAGGCGGACAGGGGGCTTTAAGCAATCAGCCCCAGCATTTT.

The rearrangement links TRBV30 to TRBJ2-3, with D perhaps TRBD1 (6 bases). The CDR3 contains 13 residues. Germline V lookup: CDR1 GTSNPN, CDR2 SVGIG (reference sequence). Trimming pared 3 bases from V and 2 bases from J, leaving 9 bases between. This CDR3 reads CAWSGQLTDTQYF. The CDR3 DNA follows: TGTGCCTGGAGCGGACAGCTCACAGATACGCAGTATTTT.

The V call is TRBV7-2, the J call TRBJ1-1; 7 bases map to TRBD1. Unmatched junction bases numbered 0, after V lost 2 bases and J lost 3 bases. CDR3 length: 13 residues. Germline V gives CDR1 SGHTA, CDR2 FQGNSA. The CDR3 spells CASSLTGDTEAFF. CDR3 DNA: TGTGCCAGCAGCTTAACAGGGGACACTGAAGCTTTCTTT.

The chain employs TRBV6-5 and TRBJ1-4; a possible D gene is TRBD1 (6 bases). Trimming removed 8 bases at V and 8 bases at J, with 18 bases between. The V gene's germline CDR1 is MNHEY and CDR2 SVGAGI. This CDR3 has 14 residues. The CDR3: CASQSWAGDEKLFF. DNA for the CDR3: TGTGCCAGCCAGAGCTGGGCAGGGGACGAAAAACTGTTTTTT.

The rearrangement joins TRBV7-2 to TRBJ1-4; 7 positions agree with TRBD1. The CDR3 runs 15 residues. Unmatched junction bases numbered 3, after V lost 5 bases and J lost 0 bases. CDR1 is SGHTA and CDR2 is FQGNSA in the germline V gene. The CDR3 DNA follows: TGTGCCAGCAGCGGGCAGGGGGCAACTAATGAAAAACTGTTTTTT. Translation gives CASSGQGATNEKLFF.

The rearrangement uses TRBV6-5 and TRBJ1-2, with 7 positions matching TRBD1. The junction had 9 bases not matched to a gene; V was cut back by 6 bases and J by 2 bases. The CDR3 consists of 15 residues. Germline values: CDR1 MNHEY, CDR2 SVGAGI. CDR3 DNA: TGTGCCAGCAGACCACAGGGACAGTCCAACTATGGCTACACCTTC. Translated: CASRPQGQSNYGYTF.

V gene TRBV28 combines with J gene TRBJ2-5; TRBD1 aligns across 8 bases. The junction had 5 bases not matched to a gene; V was cut back by 1 base and J by 4 bases. Per germline, CDR1 MDHEN and CDR2 SYDVKM. This CDR3 region has 15 residues. Here the CDR3 DNA reads TGTGCCAGCAGTTTATTTCAGGGGGCGGGAGAGACCCAGTACTTC. Translation: CASSLFQGAGETQYF.

The V call is TRBV2, the J call TRBJ1-4; 9 bases align to TRBD1. Germline V gives CDR1 SNHLY, CDR2 FYNNEI. V dropped 7 bases and J dropped 6; count of bases not matched to a gene: 9. The CDR3 has 15 amino acids. The chain's CDR3 is CASTGQGFVHEKLFF. For the CDR3, the DNA is TGTGCCAGCACGGGACAGGGATTTGTTCATGAAAAACTGTTTTTT.

The chain is built from TRBV11-2 and TRBJ1-2; TRBD1 might be the D (6 bases). In germline, CDR1 is SGHAT, CDR2 FQNNGV. The CDR3 is made up of 16 amino acids. Trimming pared 5 bases from V and 4 bases from J, leaving 20 bases between. The chain's CDR3 is CASSPPRQANLYGYTF. Here the CDR3 DNA reads TGTGCCAGCAGCCCCCCCAGACAGGCAAACCTCTATGGCTACACCTTC.

The CDR3 DNA follows: TGCGCCAGCAGCACCCGGGACAGTGAAGCTTTCTTT. Translating it yields CASSTRDSEAFF. V is TRBV5-1 and J is TRBJ1-1; TRBD1 matches 7 bases. The CDR3 is 12 residues long. The junction had 4 bases not matched to a gene; V was cut back by 4 bases and J by 7 bases. Germline lookup yields CDR1 SGHRS and CDR2 YFSETQ. The complete variable domain, with remaining parts taken from reference TRBV5-1 and TRBJ1-1, reads KAGVTQTPRYLIKTRGQQVTLSCSPISGHRSVSWYQQTPGQGLQFLFEYFSETQRNKGNFPGRFSGRQFSNSRSEMNVSTLELGDSALYLCASSTRDSEAFFGQGTRLTVV.